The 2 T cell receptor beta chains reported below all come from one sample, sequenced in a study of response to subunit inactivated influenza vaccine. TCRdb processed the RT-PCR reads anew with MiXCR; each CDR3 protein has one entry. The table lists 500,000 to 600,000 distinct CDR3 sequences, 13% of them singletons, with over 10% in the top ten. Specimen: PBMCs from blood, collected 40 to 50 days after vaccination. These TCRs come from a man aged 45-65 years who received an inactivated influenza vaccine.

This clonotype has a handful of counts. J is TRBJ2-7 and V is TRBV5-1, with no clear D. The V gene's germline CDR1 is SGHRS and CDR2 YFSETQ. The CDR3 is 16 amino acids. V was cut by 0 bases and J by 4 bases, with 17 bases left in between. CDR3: CASSLAYVSSTYEQYF. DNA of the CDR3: TGCGCCAGCAGCTTGGCTTACGTTTCAAGCACGTACGAGCAGTACTTC.

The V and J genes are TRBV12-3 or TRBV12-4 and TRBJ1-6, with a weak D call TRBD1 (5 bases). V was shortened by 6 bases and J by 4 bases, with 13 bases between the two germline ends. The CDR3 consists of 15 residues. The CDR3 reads CASSGGGWYNSPLHF. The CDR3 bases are TGTGCCAGCAGCGGGGGGGGGTGGTATAATTCACCCCTCCACTTT.